This TCR beta chain was sequenced for a study of T cell repertoires in cytomegalovirus infection (dated by TCRdb to the late 2010s). In terms of the full investigation: The peptide stimulations were aimed at well-studied HLA-B-restricted epitopes as well as recently identified HLA-C-restricted CMV epitopes, whose presentation resists viral immunomodulation. The HLA type of each donor mattered for the analysis, because public TCR beta signatures pointed to carriage of CMV infection along with the matching HLA type.

The full study reports these points: In both this cohort and an independent roughly 330-donor cohort, the cumulative frequency of public TCR beta family members distinguished carriers of CMV infection plus the relevant HLA type. The ex vivo response was dominated by HLA-C-restricted CMV-specific TCR beta clonotypes, and the single most frequent clonotype in two of eight donors was supplied by these HLA-C-restricted clonotypes.

Sequencing instrument: Illumina HiSeq 1500. TCRdb reanalyzed the raw reads on its own, using fastp at Q25 for trimming and MiXCR for clone calling, and kept in-frame beta chains. Rows are combined by CDR3 protein, so each entry shows the most common genes and DNA. The sample profile shows around 800,000 distinct CDR3 sequences; approximately 30% of them were found once. The leading ten clones occupy around 11% of the sample. Of note for this clonotype: It has no known antigen specificity. Per-base qualities were not stored, and no clone one base away is much larger.

Per the publication, the treatment or condition label means: in vitro stimulation with specific CMV peptide epitopes to enrich CMV-specific T cells. This receptor was obtained from a human donor in good health (CMV status not recorded). Some clones in this sample may be carry-over from other donors' samples. The sample was cultured CD8+ T cells from PBMCs, taken from culture after CMV antigen stimulation.

The encoded CDR3 is CASSEGEQGSYGYTF. Here is the DNA: TGTGCCAGCAGCGAAGGGGAACAGGGGAGCTATGGCTACACCTTC. The chain is encoded by TRBV28 joined to TRBJ1-2; TRBD1 aligns with 7 central bases. Reading the germline V gene gives CDR1 MDHEN and CDR2 SYDVKM. V is pruned by 6 bases and J by 4 bases, leaving 11 bases of the junction without a gene match. CDR3 length: 15 amino acids, cysteine to phenylalanine. Only CDR3 DNA remains: 45 bases, in frame from the first base.